The 21 T cell receptor beta chains given below trace back to one sample, sequenced in a study of cytomegalovirus exposure and HLA in healthy donors. It was with 60 Vbeta and 13 Jbeta primers that the PCR ran. Sequencing used immunoSEQ multiplex PCR; TCRdb keeps in-frame clones, though not all of them. The table lists about 120,000 clones, roughly four fifths of them singletons. Sequencing was performed on PBMCs. The receptors stem from a woman under 30 in good health and CMV-seronegative.

The rearrangement uses TRBV4-3 and TRBJ1-2, with D perhaps TRBD1 (6 bases). Trimming pared 4 bases from V and 3 bases from J, leaving 9 bases between. The length of the CDR3 is 13 residues. The germline V gene encodes CDR1 LGHNA and CDR2 YSLEER. The CDR3 coding sequence is TGCGCCAGCAGCCGGGGGCAGGACTATGGCTACACCTTC. This encodes CASSRGQDYGYTF.

The chain is built from TRBV19 and TRBJ1-2, with D tentatively TRBD1 (6 bases). V shed 4 bases and J shed 5 bases, with 29 bases lying between them. CDR1 LNHDA and CDR2 SQIVND come from the germline V gene (reference sequence). There are 19 residues in the CDR3. CDR3 protein: CASSSPRGDKDTVGYGYTF. In DNA, the CDR3 is TGTGCCAGTAGTAGCCCTCGGGGGGACAAGGACACGGTGGGGTATGGCTACACCTTC. Drawing the rest from reference TRBV19 and TRBJ1-2, the complete variable domain is DGGITQSPKYLFRKEGQNVTLSCEQNLNHDAMYWYRQDPGQGLRLIYYSQIVNDFQKGDIAEGYSVSREKKESFPLTVTSAQKNPTAFYLCASSSPRGDKDTVGYGYTFGSGTRLTVV.

The V gene is TRBV19, the J gene TRBJ1-2; perhaps TRBD1 as D (5 bases). The V gene's germline CDR1 is LNHDA and CDR2 SQIVND (reference sequence). The CDR3 sequence is 13 residues long. V lost 3 bases, J lost 2 bases, and 7 bases lay in between. CDR3 amino acids: CASSMNRNYGYTF. DNA of the CDR3: TGTGCCAGTAGTATGAACAGGAACTATGGCTACACCTTC.

The genes are TRBV4-1 and TRBJ1-4; 9 positions match TRBD1. With V trimmed by 1 base and J by 0 bases, 12 bases remained unmatched. The V gene's germline CDR1 is MGHRA and CDR2 YSYEKL. The length of the CDR3 is 20 residues. The CDR3 is CASSQVFKRQGESTNEKLFF. The CDR3 DNA sequence: TGCGCCAGCAGCCAAGTGTTCAAGAGACAGGGGGAGTCAACTAATGAAAAACTGTTTTTT.

The chain has TRBV29-1 and TRBJ1-2; D remains unclear. V was cut by 8 bases and J by 5 bases, with 15 bases left in between. CDR3 length: 12 amino acids. Germline V gene data show CDR1 as SQVTM and CDR2 as ANQGSEA. CDR3 in DNA: TGCAGCTTCCACTCGGTCGAGTATGGCTACACCTTC. This translates into CSFHSVEYGYTF.

This rearrangement joins TRBV10-3 to TRBJ1-1, with 9 positions matching TRBD1. Germline V gene lookup returns CDR1 ENHRY and CDR2 SYGVKD. The CDR3 consists of 15 residues. V shed 3 bases and J 5 bases; nucleotides not matched to a gene: 7. CDR3 nucleotides: TGTGCCATCAGTGACCAAGGACAGGGGAGGACTGAAGCTTTCTTT. Amino acids: CAISDQGQGRTEAFF.

The chain employs TRBV6-5 and TRBJ1-1, with 9 bases that match TRBD1. The V gene end was trimmed by 8 bases and the J gene end by 7 bases; junction bases not matched to a gene: 14. The CDR3 sequence is 15 residues long. From germline, CDR1 is MNHEY and CDR2 SVGAGI. CDR3 sequence (DNA): TGTGCCAGCTATTCGGCCCGGACAGGGGACCGTGAAGCTTTCTTT. It translates to CASYSARTGDREAFF.

This sequence joins TRBV27 and TRBJ2-3, with D perhaps matching TRBD2 (5 bases). The CDR3 spans 14 residues. Looked up from germline, CDR1 is MNHEY and CDR2 is SMNVEV (reference sequence). Trimming removed 2 bases at V and 4 bases at J, with 10 bases between. CDR3 in DNA: TGTGCCAGCAGTTTAGGCAGAGCGGCAGATACGCAGTATTTT. It is translated as CASSLGRAADTQYF.

The genes are TRBV10-3 and TRBJ2-1; the D is unclear. This CDR3 is 12 amino acids long. Trimming removed 0 bases from V and 12 bases from J, with 9 bases in between. Germline loops: CDR1 ENHRY, CDR2 SYGVKD. The CDR3 is CAISESGLWQFF. In DNA form, the CDR3 reads TGTGCCATCAGTGAGTCGGGCCTCTGGCAGTTCTTC.

In DNA form, the CDR3 reads TGTGCCAGCAGCTTAGAGGGTGGGAGGCCCCAGCATTTT. This gives the protein CASSLEGGRPQHF. The chain combines TRBV7-9 with TRBJ1-5; D remains ambiguous. The germline V gene encodes CDR1 SEHNR and CDR2 FQNEAQ (reference sequence). Trimming removed 1 base from V and 9 bases from J, with 10 bases in between. This CDR3 is built from 13 residues. Combining the CDR3 with reference TRBV7-9 and TRBJ1-5 gives the whole variable domain DTGVSQNPRHKITKRGQNVTFRCDPISEHNRLYWYRQTLGQGPEFLTYFQNEAQLEKSRLLSDRFSAERPKGSFSTLEIQRTEQGDSAMYLCASSLEGGRPQHFGDGTRLSIL.

This chain links TRBV6-1 with TRBJ1-5, with D possibly being TRBD1 (5 bases). This CDR3 comprises 14 residues. V lost 8 bases, J lost 3 bases, and 14 bases lay in between. The germline CDR1 and CDR2 sequences are MNHNS and SASEGT. The CDR3 DNA sequence: TGTGCCAGCCGTCAGGGTCTGAACAATCAGCCCCAGCATTTT. Translated: CASRQGLNNQPQHF.

The gene calls are TRBV27 and TRBJ2-7; no definite D call. The CDR3 loop spans 16 amino acids. Trimming stripped 5 bases from V and 7 bases from J, with 24 bases between. CDR1 is MNHEY, CDR2 SMNVEV, per germline (reference sequence). In nucleotides, the CDR3 is TGTGCCAGCAGTCCCCCCGGTTCTATAAGCCCCCGTGAGCAGTACTTC. Translating gives CASSPPGSISPREQYF.

The chain has TRBV11-2 and TRBJ1-5, with TRBD1 identical over 8 bases. The V segment lost 4 bases and the J segment 5 bases; nucleotides outside the gene matches: 7. There are 15 residues in the CDR3. Germline-derived CDR1 and CDR2 are SGHAT and FQNNGV. This CDR3 reads CASSSGQGRDQPQHF. The CDR3 region has the DNA TGTGCCAGCAGCTCCGGACAGGGAAGAGATCAGCCCCAGCATTTT.

The rearrangement joins TRBV6-6 to TRBJ1-5, with unresolved D. Deletions cut 4 bases from V and 1 base from J, with 8 bases between. The CDR3 extends over 14 amino acids. CDR1 is MNHNY and CDR2 is SVGAGI in the germline V gene (reference sequence). The CDR3 is CASSSLPSNQPQHF. Written as DNA, the CDR3 is TGTGCCAGCAGTTCCCTCCCCAGCAATCAGCCCCAGCATTTT.

This chain uses TRBV5-6 with TRBJ2-3, with TRBD2 matching 10 bases. The CDR3 covers 15 residues. From germline, CDR1 is SGHDT and CDR2 YYEEEE. V lost 3 bases, J lost 0 bases, and 1 base stayed unmatched. Written as DNA, the CDR3 is TGTGCCAGCAGCTGGGGACTAGCGAGCACAGATACGCAGTATTTT. Its protein is CASSWGLASTDTQYF.

V and J are TRBV19 and TRBJ1-5, with 8 positions matching TRBD1. The J segment lost 7 bases and the V segment lost 5 bases, leaving 13 bases of the junction unmatched. The CDR3 extends over 16 amino acids. Germline CDR1 and CDR2: LNHDA and SQIVND (reference sequence). The chain's CDR3 is CASSPRVTGEGQPQHF. The CDR3 region has the DNA TGTGCCAGTAGTCCTAGAGTGACAGGGGAAGGGCAGCCCCAGCATTTT.

The table lists this clone with a count of one. The rearrangement links TRBV7-8 to TRBJ1-1; the D is unclear. The CDR3 spans 15 residues. The germline V and J ends were trimmed by 0 bases and 1 base, with 9 bases remaining between them. Germline CDR1 reads SGHVS; CDR2 reads FQNEAQ. CDR3 in amino acids: CASSLATRGNTEAFF. DNA of the CDR3: TGTGCCAGCAGCTTAGCGACCCGGGGGAACACTGAAGCTTTCTTT. The whole variable domain, filled in from reference TRBV7-8 and TRBJ1-1, reads GAGVSQSPRYKVAKRGQDVALRCDPISGHVSLFWYQQALGQGPEFLTYFQNEAQLDKSGLPSDRFFAERPEGSVSTLKIQRTQQEDSAVYLCASSLATRGNTEAFFGQGTRLTVV.

This clone has a single count. The chain couples TRBV4-3 to TRBJ2-1; TRBD1 might be the D (6 bases). Trimming removed 2 bases from V and 7 bases from J, with 21 bases in between. Germline CDR1 reads LGHNA; CDR2 reads YSLEER. The CDR3 length is 17 residues. For the CDR3, the DNA is TGCGCCAGCAGCCAAAATGCCCCCGCTACAGGGTGGAATGAGCAGTTCTTC. It codes for CASSQNAPATGWNEQFF.

J is TRBJ2-3 and V is TRBV5-1; 8 bases map to TRBD1. J was trimmed by 14 bases and V by 4 bases; bases with no gene match: 12. Germline loops: CDR1 SGHRS, CDR2 YFSETQ. The CDR3 totals 13 residues. The CDR3 loop is CASSRETGVSGYF. The DNA for the CDR3 is TGCGCCAGCAGCCGGGAGACAGGGGTTTCGGGGTATTTT. The whole variable domain, filled in from reference TRBV5-1 and TRBJ2-3, reads KAGVTQTPRYLIKTRGQQVTLSCSPISGHRSVSWYQQTPGQGLQFLFEYFSETQRNKGNFPGRFSGRQFSNSRSEMNVSTLELGDSALYLCASSRETGVSGYFGPGTRLTVL.

The chain couples TRBV19 to TRBJ2-1; 12 bases line up with TRBD2. With 6 bases clipped from V and 7 bases from J, the junction kept 4 bases outside the gene matches. This CDR3 comprises 14 residues. CDR1 is LNHDA, CDR2 SQIVND, per germline (reference sequence). The CDR3 DNA follows: TGTGCCAGTAGCCCTAGCGGGAGGGGGAATGAGCAGTTCTTC. Translated: CASSPSGRGNEQFF.

The chain uses TRBV6-6 and TRBJ1-3; 7 positions match TRBD1. Germline CDR1 MNHNY, CDR2 SVGAGI (reference sequence). V shed 5 bases, J shed 4 bases, and the junction held 5 bases outside the gene matches. The CDR3 sequence is 14 residues long. This CDR3 is CASSLQGTGNTIYF. Here the CDR3 DNA reads TGTGCCAGCAGTCTACAGGGGACCGGAAACACCATATATTTT.